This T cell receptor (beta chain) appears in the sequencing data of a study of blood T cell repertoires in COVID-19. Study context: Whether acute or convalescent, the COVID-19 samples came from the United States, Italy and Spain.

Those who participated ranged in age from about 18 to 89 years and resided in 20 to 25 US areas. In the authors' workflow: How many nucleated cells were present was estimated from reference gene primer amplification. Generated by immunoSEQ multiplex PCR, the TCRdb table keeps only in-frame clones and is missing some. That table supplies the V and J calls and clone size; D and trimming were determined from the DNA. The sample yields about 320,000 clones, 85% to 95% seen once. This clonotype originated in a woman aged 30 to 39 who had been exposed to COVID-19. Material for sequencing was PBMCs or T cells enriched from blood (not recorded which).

CDR3 DNA sequence: TGTGCCAGCAGTGCATCCAACACTGAAGCTTTCTTT. This gives the protein CASSASNTEAFF. The V gene is TRBV25-1, the J gene TRBJ1-1; D is unresolved. From germline, CDR1 is MGHDK and CDR2 SYGVNS. The CDR3 spans 12 residues. Trimming left V 4 bases short and J 2 bases short, with 5 bases between.